Listed here are 13 T cell receptor beta chains from one sample, sequenced in a study of T-cell memory formation after mild COVID-19. One entry per CDR3 protein results from TCRdb running MiXCR on the 5' RACE reads. The sample lists fewer than 600,000 distinct CDR3 sequences; roughly 20% were seen once. The sample taken for sequencing was PBMCs or a T cell subset sorted from them (not recorded which). The receptors were gathered from an adult woman who had mild COVID-19 (a few samples of this study predate the infection). Cell type and time point are not known.

The rearrangement joins TRBV12-3 or TRBV12-4 to TRBJ1-5; D gene unclear. The CDR3 loop spans 15 amino acids. V shed 1 base and J shed 3 bases, with 10 bases lying between them. DNA of the CDR3: TGTGCCAGCAGTTTAGGGTCTGCGGCCAATCAGCCCCAGCATTTT. Its protein product is CASSLGSAANQPQHF.

This clonotype was detected only a few times. The CDR3 spells CSVGAGVDNTEAFF. The DNA for the CDR3 is TGCAGCGTTGGGGCCGGGGTAGACAACACTGAAGCTTTCTTT. The rearrangement uses TRBV29-1 and TRBJ1-1; D remains ambiguous. V lost 4 bases to trimming and J lost 2 bases, with 14 bases between them. The CDR3 loop spans 14 amino acids. Germline V gene data show CDR1 as SQVTM and CDR2 as ANQGSEA.

This clonotype was seen a few times. The rearrangement joins TRBV18 to TRBJ2-3; TRBD2 is a possible D gene (6 bases). The germline CDR1 and CDR2 sequences are KGHSH and LQKENI. The CDR3 is 17 residues long. Between the trimmed V and J ends, which lost 3 bases and 2 bases, there was a span of 18 bases. The CDR3 coding sequence is TGTGCCAGCTCACCCCGGGCCGGAGGGATAAACACAGATACGCAGTATTTT. This encodes CASSPRAGGINTDTQYF.

Many counts were recorded for this clonotype. This chain links TRBV7-2 with TRBJ2-3; 14 nucleotides align to TRBD2. After removal of 1 base from V and 6 bases from J, the junction contained 6 bases not matched to a gene. From germline, CDR1 is SGHTA and CDR2 FQGNSA. The CDR3 spans 17 residues. For the CDR3, the DNA is TGTGCCAGCAGCTTAGGACTAGCGGGAGGGCCAGGGGATACGCAGTATTTT. Protein product: CASSLGLAGGPGDTQYF.

This clonotype was seen a handful of times. The rearrangement links TRBV4-1 to TRBJ1-5, with 7 positions matching TRBD1. The germline V gene has CDR1 MGHRA and CDR2 YSYEKL. After removal of 5 bases from V and 2 bases from J, the junction contained 6 bases not matched to a gene. This CDR3 has 15 residues. The CDR3 DNA reads as TGCGCCAGCAGCGACAGGGTTGGCGGCAATCAGCCCCAGCATTTT. Translation: CASSDRVGGNQPQHF.

This clonotype was seen only a few times. The V gene is TRBV7-9, the J gene TRBJ1-1; D not certain. Germline loops: CDR1 SEHNR, CDR2 FQNEAQ (reference sequence). The CDR3 totals 14 residues. The ends were cut back, 5 bases at V and 1 base at J, with 11 bases in the middle. Here the CDR3 reads CASSKDIPNTEAFF. The CDR3 bases are TGTGCCAGCAGCAAAGACATACCGAACACTGAAGCTTTCTTT.

This clonotype occurred a few times. The V and J genes are TRBV12-3 or TRBV12-4 and TRBJ2-5; tentatively, D is TRBD1 or TRBD2 (5 bases each). The CDR3 is made up of 17 amino acids. V was clipped by 3 bases and J by 5 bases, with 22 bases between them. The CDR3 spells CASSFLPGPRSGETQYF. DNA for the CDR3: TGTGCCAGCAGTTTCTTACCGGGACCTAGATCGGGGGAGACCCAGTACTTC.

This clonotype appeared a few times. The chain has TRBV5-1 and TRBJ2-3; 8 bases fit TRBD2. Per germline, CDR1 SGHRS and CDR2 YFSETQ. Trimming removed 4 bases from V and 3 bases from J; junction bases left unmatched: 10. The CDR3 spans 16 residues. CDR3 region: CASSGGRLAWTDTQYF. In nucleotides, the CDR3 is TGCGCCAGCAGCGGTGGTCGACTAGCGTGGACAGATACGCAGTATTTT.

This clonotype was detected only a few times. This rearrangement joins TRBV5-8 to TRBJ1-6, with no clear D. The CDR3 contains 13 residues. Germline assignment: CDR1 SGHTS and CDR2 YDEGEE. Trimming removed 10 bases from V and 8 bases from J, with 16 bases in between. In nucleotides, the CDR3 is TGTGCCGGGGATTGGATTGGACATTCACCCCTCCACTTT. Translated, it gives CAGDWIGHSPLHF.

For the CDR3, the DNA is TGTGCCAGCAGTCCTGTCCCCACGGGGCCCATGAACACTGAAGCTTTCTTT. Amino acid sequence: CASSPVPTGPMNTEAFF. This chain links TRBV12-3 or TRBV12-4 with TRBJ1-1, with a tentative D call TRBD1 (5 bases). Trimming removed 5 bases from V and 0 bases from J, with 19 bases in between. The CDR3 runs 17 residues.

V usage is TRBV7-8 and J usage is TRBJ1-2, with D hard to call. The CDR3 is 14 residues long. Trimming cost V 0 bases and J 6 bases, with 11 bases left between them. CDR1 is SGHVS and CDR2 is FQNEAQ in the germline V gene. In DNA form, the CDR3 reads TGTGCCAGCAGCTTAGCGGTGGCAGCCGATGGCTACACCTTC. This gives the protein CASSLAVAADGYTF.

The chain couples TRBV29-1 to TRBJ1-2; weak D call: TRBD1 (6 bases). Germline lookup yields CDR1 SQVTM and CDR2 ANQGSEA. The CDR3 consists of 13 residues. Trimming pared 4 bases from V and 5 bases from J, leaving 14 bases between. DNA of the CDR3: TGCAGCGTTGGAAGCCCGACAGGTTATGGCTACACCTTC. Protein product: CSVGSPTGYGYTF.

This chain joins TRBV7-3 and TRBJ2-7; 9 positions match TRBD2. J lost 5 bases, V lost 5 bases, and 10 bases had no gene match. In germline, CDR1 is SGHTA, CDR2 FQGTGA. There are 15 residues in the CDR3. The DNA for the CDR3 is TGTGCCAGCAGCACCTTTAGCGGGAGCGTCAACGAGCAGTACTTC. Its protein is CASSTFSGSVNEQYF.